A selection of T cell receptor beta chains follows, all from one sample in a study of identifying expanded T cells in peripheral blood. The table came from immunoSEQ multiplex PCR; TCRdb's copy has only in-frame clones and leaves some out. The sample includes around 99,000 clones, about nine tenths of them seen just once. Sequences were obtained from blood. These receptor sequences come from a person aged 18 to 70 in good health. Each CDR3 is given with its conserved first and last residue. The D gene is left open where the match is weak. The listing skips clone size in some rows; elsewhere it reads once, few, many or a size class.

clone_size j_call d_call v_call cdr3_nt cdr3_aa
- TRBJ1-1 - TRBV28 TGTGCCAGCCTTTTAGGAGGGGCCCCCCCGGACACTGAAGCTTTCTTT CASLLGGAPPDTEAFF
- TRBJ1-1 - TRBV5-1 TGCGCCAGCAGCTTGCAGGTAGCGAACACTGAAGCTTTCTTT CASSLQVANTEAFF
few TRBJ1-6 - TRBV21-1 TGTGCCAGCAGCAACGGAGTAGACAGGGGAGTAAACTCACCCCTCCACTTT CASSNGVDRGVNSPLHF
- TRBJ2-5 - TRBV19 TGTGCCAGTAGTATAAATACGGGAACTGAGACCCAGTACTTC CASSINTGTETQYF
- TRBJ2-1 TRBD2 TRBV7-2 TGTGCCAGCACCCCCCCAGGCGGGGGAGTGGATGAGCAGTTCTTC CASTPPGGGVDEQFF
- TRBJ2-6 - TRBV18 TGTGCCAGCTCACCAGGCGAGGGGCCTGGGGCCAACGTCCTGACTTTC CASSPGEGPGANVLTF
- TRBJ2-7 - TRBV4-2 TGTGCCAGCAGCCAAGGGACCGTTCAGGGGGGGGTGGATTACGAGCAGTACTTC CASSQGTVQGGVDYEQYF
- TRBJ2-1 TRBD2 TRBV7-9 TGTGCCAGCAGCTCTACTAGCGGGGGCTCCTACAATGAGCAGTTCTTC CASSSTSGGSYNEQFF
- TRBJ2-7 - TRBV7-2 TGTGCCAGCAGCCCGAGCCCCCGCCGGGACTTAAGATCCGGCGAGCAGTACTTC CASSPSPRRDLRSGEQYF
- TRBJ2-3 - TRBV7-3 TGTGCCAGCAGCCTCAGCGAGCGGGGCACAGATACGCAGTATTTT CASSLSERGTDTQYF
- TRBJ2-2 - TRBV29-1 TGCAGCGTGGAACTTCCTACCAGTAACACCGGGGAGCTGTTTTTT CSVELPTSNTGELFF
- TRBJ1-1 - TRBV6-1 TGTGCCAGCACCGAAACCGGGATTGAAGCTTTCTTT CASTETGIEAFF
- TRBJ1-2 - TRBV7-9 TGTGCCAGCAGCTTACCAGGGTGGGGCTACACCTTC CASSLPGWGYTF
- TRBJ2-1 TRBD2 TRBV4-1 TGCGCCAGCAGCCGGACTAGCGGGACCGATTACAATGAGCAGTTCTTC CASSRTSGTDYNEQFF
- TRBJ1-4 TRBD1 TRBV6-4 TGTGCCAGCAGTGCATCGGACAGGGGGCGAGGTGAAAAACTGTTTTTT CASSASDRGRGEKLFF
- TRBJ2-1 TRBD1 TRBV6-1 TGTGCCAGCAGTGTTGGGTCTCAGGGACAGGGGTACAATGAGCAGTTCTTC CASSVGSQGQGYNEQFF
- TRBJ1-2 - TRBV7-2 TGTGCCAGCAGCTTAGCAGGGGGAGTTGGCTATGGCTACACCTTC CASSLAGGVGYGYTF
- TRBJ2-7 TRBD1 TRBV9 TGTGCCAGCAGCTCCAACTCCGGGACAGCTTACGAGCAGTACTTC CASSSNSGTAYEQYF
- TRBJ2-2 - TRBV9 TGTGCCAGCAGCGTAGCCGGACAGGGGACCGGGACTAGGCGCGGGGAGCTGTTTTTT CASSVAGQGTGTRRGELFF
- TRBJ1-2 - TRBV7-3 TGTGCCAGCAGCTTAGCTGGGTTCGACGGCTACACCTTC CASSLAGFDGYTF
few TRBJ2-7 - TRBV29-1 TGCAGCGTTGAAGTCCCATCTGACGTCGAGCAGTACTTC CSVEVPSDVEQYF
- TRBJ2-7 TRBD2 TRBV2 TGTGCCAGCAGGGAGGGCGGGAGAAACGAGCAGTACTTC CASREGGRNEQYF
- TRBJ2-1 TRBD2 TRBV18 TGTGCCAGCTCACCCCTCAGCGGGACTTACAATGAGCAGTTCTTC CASSPLSGTYNEQFF
- TRBJ2-1 TRBD2 TRBV7-3 TGTGCCAGCAGCAAACTAGCGGGGGGCCGATCCTACAATGAGCAGTTCTTC CASSKLAGGRSYNEQFF
- TRBJ2-1 TRBD1 TRBV4-1 TGCGCCAGCAGCCAAGATTTGGACAGGGGACTCAATGAGCAGTTCTTC CASSQDLDRGLNEQFF
- TRBJ1-1 - TRBV10-3 TGTGCCATTAGGGGCAGAATGAACACTGAAGCTTTCTTT CAIRGRMNTEAFF
- TRBJ1-4 - TRBV7-2 TGTGCCAGCAGCTTATTTTACGGGGGTTCTAATGAAAAACTGTTTTTT CASSLFYGGSNEKLFF
- TRBJ2-5 - TRBV30 TGTGCCTGGAGTAGAAGTTATCAAGAGACCCAGTACTTC CAWSRSYQETQYF
- TRBJ1-4 - TRBV27 TGTGCCACCGGAAGGTTCGGAACTAATGAAAAACTGTTTTTT CATGRFGTNEKLFF
- TRBJ2-7 TRBD1 TRBV27 TGTGCCAGCAGTTTTGGGCTAACGGGGACAGGTAACTACGAGCAGTACTTC CASSFGLTGTGNYEQYF
- TRBJ1-2 TRBD1 TRBV5-1 TGCGCCAGCAGCCCGGACCTCGGACAGGAAGGCTACACCTTC CASSPDLGQEGYTF
- TRBJ2-5 TRBD2 TRBV5-6 TGTGCCAGCAGCTTGGCGAGTCACCTCCTAGCGGAAGAGACCCAGTACTTC CASSLASHLLAEETQYF
- TRBJ1-2 TRBD1 TRBV10-3 TGTGCCATCAGACCGGGACAGGGAGATTATGGCTACACCTTC CAIRPGQGDYGYTF
- TRBJ2-1 - TRBV6-4 TGTGCCAGCAGTGTCTCCGGGACACCCTCCAATGAGCAGTTCTTC CASSVSGTPSNEQFF
- TRBJ2-3 - TRBV5-1 TGCGCCAGCAGCTTCGAGCGGAACACAGATACGCAGTATTTT CASSFERNTDTQYF